This T cell receptor (beta chain) came from a study of control samples from healthy donors and cancer patients. The data were produced by immunoSEQ multiplex PCR, yet TCRdb's version contains in-frame clones alone and is incomplete. This sample carries approximately 160,000 clones, about 90% of them seen once, and the ten largest clones take 2% to 2.5%. V was clipped by 7 bases and J by 3 bases; unmatched bases: 5. The CDR3 length is 15 residues. CDR1 MNHEY and CDR2 SVGAGI come from the germline V gene. This clone was recorded only once. This sequence originates from a woman aged 35 to 49 in good health. This rearrangement joins TRBV6-5 to TRBJ2-2; 10 bases are shared with TRBD1. Sequences were obtained from blood. The CDR3 is CASNSGTGDTGELFF. CDR3 DNA sequence: TGTGCCAGCAACTCCGGGACAGGGGACACCGGGGAGCTGTTTTTT.